The 31 T cell receptor beta chains in this list originate from one sample, sequenced in a study of shared clonotypes between healthy human individuals. Positive CCR7 selection of CD45RO-negative cells yielded the naive CD8 cells, and terminally differentiated effector memory CD45RA+ cells were excluded. Some clones are missing from TCRdb's copy, which holds only in-frame ones; the method was immunoSEQ multiplex PCR. Of millions of clones listed, less than 95% are singletons. Material: naive CD8+ T cells sorted from blood. The receptors shown here come from a young man in good health.

This rearrangement joins TRBV5-4 to TRBJ2-5; D remains ambiguous. Looked up from germline, CDR1 is SGHNT and CDR2 is YYREEE (reference sequence). The CDR3 covers 12 residues. Trimming left V 4 bases short and J 2 bases short, with 6 bases between. The CDR3 DNA is TGTGCCAGCAGCGATCTTCAAGAGACCCAGTACTTC. It is translated as CASSDLQETQYF.

V is TRBV9 and J is TRBJ2-7, with 7 positions matching TRBD1. Looked up from germline, CDR1 is SGDLS and CDR2 is YYNGEE. V was pared by 3 bases and J by 5 bases, with 8 bases of the junction left unmatched. There are 14 residues in the CDR3. As DNA, the CDR3 is TGTGCCAGCAGCGCAGTGACAGGGAACGACGAGCAGTACTTC. Protein: CASSAVTGNDEQYF.

Note on this clone: This sample also contains other DNA sequences that code for the same CDR3. The chain combines TRBV4-1 with TRBJ2-1; no firm D call. CDR3 length: 13 amino acids. Germline values: CDR1 MGHRA, CDR2 YSYEKL. V was cut by 2 bases and J by 4 bases, with 6 bases left in between. This CDR3 is CASSQTIYNEQFF. The CDR3 coding sequence is TGCGCCAGCAGCCAAACTATATACAATGAGCAGTTCTTC.

In the case of this clone: Within the sample, other DNA sequences also encode this same CDR3. The rearrangement uses TRBV2 and TRBJ1-5, with 11 bases aligning to TRBD1. The V segment lost 6 bases and the J segment 3 bases; nucleotides outside the gene matches: 4. In germline, CDR1 is SNHLY, CDR2 FYNNEI. This CDR3 is 15 amino acids long. The CDR3: CASSGQGAANQPQHF. In DNA form, the CDR3 reads TGTGCCAGCAGCGGACAGGGGGCAGCCAATCAGCCCCAGCATTTT.

On this clone: Different DNA sequences within this sample yield the same CDR3. In DNA form, the CDR3 reads TGTGCCAGCAGCCACCGGGACAGTCCCTACGAGCAGTACTTC. This codes for CASSHRDSPYEQYF. The V and J genes are TRBV11-3 and TRBJ2-7; TRBD1 matches 7 bases. Trimming removed 5 bases from V and 2 bases from J; junction bases left unmatched: 6. The CDR3 runs 14 residues. Looked up from germline, CDR1 is SGHNT and CDR2 is YENEEA. The full variable domain, its missing parts supplied by reference TRBV11-3 and TRBJ2-7, is EAGVVQSPRYKIIEKKQPVAFWCNPISGHNTLYWYLQNLGQGPELLIRYENEEAVDDSQLPKDRFSAERLKGVDSTLKIQPAELGDSAVYLCASSHRDSPYEQYFGPGTRLTVT.

This chain uses TRBV14 with TRBJ1-2; possible D gene TRBD1, 5 bases. Trimming shortened V by 3 bases and J by 3 bases, and 8 bases separated the two germline ends. In germline, CDR1 is SGHDN, CDR2 FVKESK. The CDR3 is 13 residues long. CDR3 sequence reads: CASSQGPYYGYTF. CDR3 DNA sequence: TGTGCCAGCAGCCAGGGGCCCTACTATGGCTACACCTTC.

This clone has only one observation. This chain's CDR3 is CASQTGEGTDTQYF. CDR3 in DNA: TGTGCCAGCCAGACAGGGGAGGGCACAGATACGCAGTATTTT. V and J are TRBV6-5 and TRBJ2-3; 8 bases match TRBD1. Germline values: CDR1 MNHEY, CDR2 SVGAGI. The CDR3 consists of 14 residues. Germline trimming cut 8 bases from V and 1 base from J; bases unmatched to any gene: 5.

The chain uses TRBV7-9 and TRBJ2-1; 8 bases map to TRBD2. V was pared by 5 bases and J by 9 bases, with 12 bases of the junction left unmatched. The CDR3 length is 15 residues. The germline V gene has CDR1 SEHNR and CDR2 FQNEAQ (reference sequence). The DNA of the CDR3 is TGTGCCAGCAGCGGCCAGCGGGAGTCGATGGGTGAGCAGTTCTTC. Its translation: CASSGQRESMGEQFF. Based on the CDR3 plus reference TRBV7-9 and TRBJ2-1, the full variable domain is DTGVSQNPRHKITKRGQNVTFRCDPISEHNRLYWYRQTLGQGPEFLTYFQNEAQLEKSRLLSDRFSAERPKGSFSTLEIQRTEQGDSAMYLCASSGQRESMGEQFFGPGTRLTVL.

The chain joins TRBV27 to TRBJ2-3; the D gene is possibly TRBD2 (5 bases). Trimming took off 3 bases at V and 6 bases at J, with 16 bases between the two ends. This CDR3 is built from 15 residues. CDR1 MNHEY and CDR2 SMNVEV come from the germline V gene (reference sequence). CDR3 DNA: TGTGCCAGCAGTTTTAACGGCTTGGGAGCTGATACGCAGTATTTT. Its translation is CASSFNGLGADTQYF.

This chain links TRBV2 with TRBJ1-4; D not resolved. V was shortened by 3 bases and J by 8 bases, with 16 bases between the two germline ends. The CDR3 has 15 residues. Germline values: CDR1 SNHLY, CDR2 FYNNEI. DNA for the CDR3: TGTGCCAGCAGTGATCTGGGGTCGGAGAGGGAAAAACTGTTTTTT. This sequence encodes CASSDLGSEREKLFF.

This chain joins TRBV7-6 and TRBJ2-7; TRBD1 matches 7 bases. The CDR3 contains 14 residues. Losses at the gene ends were 2 bases for V and 6 bases for J; bases not matched to a gene: 7. CDR1 SGHVS and CDR2 FNYEAQ come from the germline V gene. CDR3 region: CASSLRQGVSEQYF. In DNA, the CDR3 is TGTGCCAGCAGCTTACGACAGGGAGTTTCCGAGCAGTACTTC.

The chain carries TRBV5-1 and TRBJ2-3; TRBD2 agrees at 10 bases. Germline CDR1 reads SGHRS; CDR2 reads YFSETQ. The CDR3 has 17 residues. V was clipped by 1 base and J by 2 bases; unmatched bases: 7. The CDR3 DNA is TGCGCCAGCAGCTTGCGTTTAGCGGGGGGAAACACAGATACGCAGTATTTT. Translating gives CASSLRLAGGNTDTQYF.

This clone was seen a few times. The chain recombines TRBV29-1 with TRBJ1-2; the D gene is possibly TRBD1 (6 bases). Germline loops: CDR1 SQVTM, CDR2 ANQGSEA. With 6 bases removed from V and 1 base from J, the gap between germline ends came to 15 bases. The CDR3 is 14 residues long. The CDR3 here is CSVEKNRVNYGYTF. The CDR3, as DNA: TGCAGCGTGGAAAAAAACAGGGTTAACTATGGCTACACCTTC.

The rearrangement uses TRBV7-9 and TRBJ2-4, with D possibly being TRBD2 (5 bases). V gave up 6 bases and J gave up 9 bases, with 12 bases separating them. CDR1 and CDR2 (germline): SEHNR, FQNEAQ (reference sequence). The CDR3 spans 12 residues. CDR3 DNA: TGTGCCAGCAGTTTGTCTGGAGGCATTCAGTACTTC. This translates into CASSLSGGIQYF.

Details on this clone: The same CDR3 can be traced to other DNA sequences in this sample. The V and J genes are TRBV7-2 and TRBJ2-7; 8 bases map to TRBD2. The V and J ends lost 3 bases and 2 bases, in that order; junction bases with no gene match: 3. The germline gives CDR1 SGHTA, CDR2 FQGNSA. CDR3 size: 14 residues. DNA of the CDR3: TGTGCCAGCAGCTTTGCGGGAGGAGCCTACGAGCAGTACTTC. Its translation: CASSFAGGAYEQYF.

The V and J genes are TRBV7-8 and TRBJ2-7; the match to TRBD2 covers 8 bases. V was clipped by 3 bases and J by 3 bases; unmatched bases: 4. Germline CDR1 is SGHVS and CDR2 is FQNEAQ. The CDR3 totals 14 residues. The CDR3: CASSFGTSDYEQYF. The CDR3 DNA is TGTGCCAGCAGCTTCGGGACTAGTGACTACGAGCAGTACTTC. The complete variable domain, with remaining parts taken from reference TRBV7-8 and TRBJ2-7, reads GAGVSQSPRYKVAKRGQDVALRCDPISGHVSLFWYQQALGQGPEFLTYFQNEAQLDKSGLPSDRFFAERPEGSVSTLKIQRTQQEDSAVYLCASSFGTSDYEQYFGPGTRLTVT.

This clone appeared a single time. The gene calls are TRBV9 and TRBJ2-2; 8 nucleotides line up with TRBD2. Germline CDR1 and CDR2: SGDLS and YYNGEE. The trim removed 3 bases at V and 14 bases at J, leaving 15 bases unmatched. The CDR3 is 15 amino acids. The CDR3, as DNA: TGTGCCAGCAGCGCCCCCGAGGGGCCTAGCGGGTATCTGTTTTTT. Its protein product is CASSAPEGPSGYLFF.

V and J are TRBV6-4 and TRBJ2-1, with 11 bases fitting TRBD1. The CDR3 runs 14 residues. CDR1 is MRHNA, CDR2 SNTAGT, per germline. V shed 6 bases and J 7 bases; nucleotides not matched to a gene: 5. The chain's CDR3 is CASSLGQGANEQFF. DNA for the CDR3: TGTGCCAGCAGCCTCGGACAGGGGGCAAATGAGCAGTTCTTC.

The V gene is TRBV18, the J gene TRBJ2-5; D uncertain. Germline V lookup: CDR1 KGHSH, CDR2 LQKENI. CDR3 length equals 14 residues. The V gene lost 3 bases and the J gene lost 2 bases, with 10 bases spanning the gap. CDR3: CASSPSSSQETQYF. The DNA for the CDR3 is TGTGCCAGCTCACCGAGTTCATCTCAAGAGACCCAGTACTTC.

This chain uses TRBV9 with TRBJ1-1, with a tentative D call TRBD1 (6 bases). Germline values: CDR1 SGDLS, CDR2 YYNGEE. Trimming took off 0 bases at V and 4 bases at J, with 10 bases between the two ends. This CDR3 has 14 residues. The CDR3 is CASSVGGQFTEAFF. The CDR3 DNA reads TGTGCCAGCAGCGTAGGGGGGCAGTTCACTGAAGCTTTCTTT.

This chain uses TRBV7-9 with TRBJ2-1, with TRBD2 matching over 11 bases. Trimming at V came to 5 bases and at J to 4 bases, leaving 4 bases not matched to a gene. The germline V gene encodes CDR1 SEHNR and CDR2 FQNEAQ (reference sequence). The CDR3 contains 15 residues. CDR3: CASSGSGGAYNEQFF. Here the CDR3 DNA reads TGTGCCAGCAGCGGTAGCGGGGGGGCGTACAATGAGCAGTTCTTC. The variable domain in full, completed from reference TRBV7-9 and TRBJ2-1, reads DTGVSQNPRHKITKRGQNVTFRCDPISEHNRLYWYRQTLGQGPEFLTYFQNEAQLEKSRLLSDRFSAERPKGSFSTLEIQRTEQGDSAMYLCASSGSGGAYNEQFFGPGTRLTVL.

This chain links TRBV6-5 with TRBJ2-2, with D unclear. This CDR3 region has 14 residues. The germline CDR1 and CDR2 sequences are MNHEY and SVGAGI. Trimming pared 5 bases from V and 5 bases from J, leaving 12 bases between. The CDR3, as DNA: TGTGCCAGCAGTCCGGCTGCGATGACCGGGGAGCTGTTTTTT. This translates into CASSPAAMTGELFF.

The CDR3 nucleotides are TGTGCCAGCAGCCCTCAGCGGGGGGAAGGTACGCAGTATTTT. Its translation: CASSPQRGEGTQYF. The rearrangement links TRBV11-2 to TRBJ2-3; 9 bases are shared with TRBD2. Germline values: CDR1 SGHAT, CDR2 FQNNGV. CDR3 length equals 14 residues. With 5 bases clipped from V and 8 bases from J, the junction kept 8 bases outside the gene matches.

This chain joins TRBV27 and TRBJ2-7; 12 positions match TRBD2. Germline V gene sequence: CDR1 MNHEY, CDR2 SMNVEV (reference sequence). V shed 8 bases, J shed 3 bases, and the junction held 8 bases outside the gene matches. This CDR3 has 15 amino acids. The CDR3 bases are TGTGCCAGCCGTGAGACTAGCGGGAGTTTCTACGAGCAGTACTTC. Protein sequence: CASRETSGSFYEQYF.

The J gene is TRBJ2-7, the V gene TRBV10-3; D may correspond to TRBD1 or TRBD2 (5 bases each). Germline lookup yields CDR1 ENHRY and CDR2 SYGVKD. The germline V and J ends were trimmed by 4 bases and 7 bases, with 23 bases remaining between them. This CDR3 contains 16 residues. CDR3: CAISAERDGLLGEQYF. The CDR3 DNA reads TGTGCCATCAGTGCGGAAAGGGACGGCCTCCTAGGGGAGCAGTACTTC.

V usage is TRBV5-4 and J usage is TRBJ1-2; 7 bases map to TRBD1. V gave up 3 bases and J gave up 8 bases; unmatched junction bases: 10. Per the germline V gene, CDR1 is SGHNT and CDR2 is YYREEE (reference sequence). The CDR3 covers 14 residues. The CDR3 sequence: CASSYPEGAWGYTF. Written as DNA, the CDR3 is TGTGCCAGCAGCTACCCGGAGGGGGCGTGGGGCTACACCTTC.

The rearrangement joins TRBV13 to TRBJ1-4, with 9 bases identical to TRBD1. CDR3 length: 17 amino acids. Germline V lookup: CDR1 PRHDT, CDR2 FYEKMQ (reference sequence). V lost 4 bases, J lost 0 bases, and 6 bases stayed unmatched. The CDR3 DNA follows: TGTGCCAGCAGCTCTTGGACAGGGGATGCAACTAATGAAAAACTGTTTTTT. It codes for CASSSWTGDATNEKLFF.

The V call is TRBV9, the J call TRBJ1-1; unclear D gene. The CDR3 loop spans 17 amino acids. From germline, CDR1 is SGDLS and CDR2 YYNGEE. The V end was cut by 3 bases, the J end by 0 bases, with 18 bases between. The CDR3 DNA is TGTGCCAGCAGCGATGCTAAAGACCGCCCGCTGAACACTGAAGCTTTCTTT. This translates into CASSDAKDRPLNTEAFF. The full variable domain, with the rest looked up from reference TRBV9 and TRBJ1-1, is DSGVTQTPKHLITATGQRVTLRCSPRSGDLSVYWYQQSLDQGLQFLIQYYNGEERAKGNILERFSAQQFPDLHSELNLSSLELGDSALYFCASSDAKDRPLNTEAFFGQGTRLTVV.

This sequence joins TRBV5-6 and TRBJ1-5; 8 positions agree with TRBD1. Germline loops: CDR1 SGHDT, CDR2 YYEEEE. Trimming removed 4 bases from V and 5 bases from J; junction bases left unmatched: 11. There are 16 residues in the CDR3. The CDR3 here is CASSRRDRLGDQPQHF. Written as DNA, the CDR3 is TGTGCCAGCAGCCGCAGGGACAGGCTCGGGGATCAGCCCCAGCATTTT.

V gene TRBV5-5 combines with J gene TRBJ2-7; 7 bases are shared with TRBD1. This CDR3 region has 14 residues. Per the germline V gene, CDR1 is SGHKS and CDR2 is YYEKEE (reference sequence). Losses at the gene ends were 6 bases for V and 5 bases for J; bases not matched to a gene: 11. CDR3 coding DNA: TGTGCCAGCACCATGGAGACAGGGATCCACGAGCAGTACTTC. Translated: CASTMETGIHEQYF.

This chain connects TRBV18 to TRBJ2-7, with 7 bases matching TRBD2. Germline lookup yields CDR1 KGHSH and CDR2 LQKENI. The CDR3 has 15 residues. Germline trimming cut 3 bases from V and 0 bases from J; bases unmatched to any gene: 5. CDR3 nucleotide sequence: TGTGCCAGCTCACCTGCAACTAGCGTCTCCTACGAGCAGTACTTC. Residues: CASSPATSVSYEQYF.